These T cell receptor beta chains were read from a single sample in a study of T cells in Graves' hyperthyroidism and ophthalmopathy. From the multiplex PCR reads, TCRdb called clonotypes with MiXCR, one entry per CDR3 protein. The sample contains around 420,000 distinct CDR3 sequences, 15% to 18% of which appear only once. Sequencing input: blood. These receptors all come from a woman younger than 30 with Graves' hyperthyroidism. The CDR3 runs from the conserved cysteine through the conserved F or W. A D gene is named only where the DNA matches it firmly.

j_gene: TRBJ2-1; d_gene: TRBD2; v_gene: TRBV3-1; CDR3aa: CASSQVGLADNEQFF
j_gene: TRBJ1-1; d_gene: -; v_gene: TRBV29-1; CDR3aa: CSGYTGNTEAFF
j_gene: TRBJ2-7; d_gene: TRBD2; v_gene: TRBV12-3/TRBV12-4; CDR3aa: CASSPGTSLGDEQYF
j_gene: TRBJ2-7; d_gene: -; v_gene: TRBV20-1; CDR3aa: CSARWRDSYEQYF
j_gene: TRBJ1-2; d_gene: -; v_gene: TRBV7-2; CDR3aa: CASSHAVVDHGYTF
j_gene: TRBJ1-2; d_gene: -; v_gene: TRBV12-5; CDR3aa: CASGLTGSYGYTF
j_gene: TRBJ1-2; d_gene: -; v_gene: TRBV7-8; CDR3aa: CASSLAPGNYGYTF
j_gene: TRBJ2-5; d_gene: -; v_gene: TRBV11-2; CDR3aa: CASSLEASVQETQYF
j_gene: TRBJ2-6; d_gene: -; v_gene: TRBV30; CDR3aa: CAWIGAPANVLTF
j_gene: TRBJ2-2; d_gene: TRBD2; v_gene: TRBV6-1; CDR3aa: CASSRGGPTEGIKAGELFF
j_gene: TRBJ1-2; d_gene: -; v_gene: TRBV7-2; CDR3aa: CASSLPPDSYTF
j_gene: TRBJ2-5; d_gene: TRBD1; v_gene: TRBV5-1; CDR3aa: CASSFDRGKETQYF
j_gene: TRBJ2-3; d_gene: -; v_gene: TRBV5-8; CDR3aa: CASSRAQRTDTQYF
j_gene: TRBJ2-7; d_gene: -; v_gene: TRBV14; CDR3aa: CASSQDPRPPYEQYF
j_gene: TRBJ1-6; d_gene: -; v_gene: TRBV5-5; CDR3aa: CASTLRGSGNSPLHF
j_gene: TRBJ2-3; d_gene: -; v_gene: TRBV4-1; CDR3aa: CASSGRQLSSTDTQYF
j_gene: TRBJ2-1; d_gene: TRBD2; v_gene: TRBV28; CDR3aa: CASSYSRGYPNEQFF
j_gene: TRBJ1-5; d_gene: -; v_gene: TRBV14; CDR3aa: CASSQHNQPQHF
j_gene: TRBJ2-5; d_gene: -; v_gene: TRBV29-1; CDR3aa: CSVEVWPQETQYF
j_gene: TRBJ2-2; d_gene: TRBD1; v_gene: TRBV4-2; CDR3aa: CASSQDRVTGDVSGELFF
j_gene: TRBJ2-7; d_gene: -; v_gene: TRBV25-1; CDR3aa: CASMQAGLSYEQYF
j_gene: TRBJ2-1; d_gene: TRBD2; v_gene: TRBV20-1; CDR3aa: CSARDQVREGYNEQFF
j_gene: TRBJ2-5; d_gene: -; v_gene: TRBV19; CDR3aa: CASSIGAGGGETQYF
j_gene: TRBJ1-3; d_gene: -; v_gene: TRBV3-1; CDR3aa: CASSQRGGISGNTIYF
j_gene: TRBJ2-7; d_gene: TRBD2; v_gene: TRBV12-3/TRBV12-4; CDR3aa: CASSLTLAGGQYEQYF
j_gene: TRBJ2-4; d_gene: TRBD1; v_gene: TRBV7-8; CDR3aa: CASSLAETGWNIQYF
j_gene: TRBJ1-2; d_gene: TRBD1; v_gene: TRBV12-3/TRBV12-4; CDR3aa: CASSFGQGGGYTF
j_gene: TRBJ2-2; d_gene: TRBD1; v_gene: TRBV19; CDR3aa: CASSRPGTGDEGELFF
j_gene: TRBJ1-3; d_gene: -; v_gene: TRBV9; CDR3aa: CAGSVVGQTNSGNTIYF
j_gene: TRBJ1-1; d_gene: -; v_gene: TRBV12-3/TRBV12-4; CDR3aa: CASSPSAGATEAFF
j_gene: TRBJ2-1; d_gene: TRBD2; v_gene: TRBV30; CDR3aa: CAWKWEGLSYNEQFF
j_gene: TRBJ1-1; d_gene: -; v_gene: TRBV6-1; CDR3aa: CASSELGRDTEAFF
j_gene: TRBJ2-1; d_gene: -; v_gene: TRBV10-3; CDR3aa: CAISESNPGSYNEQFF
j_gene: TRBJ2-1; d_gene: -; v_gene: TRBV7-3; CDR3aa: CASSHNYNEQFF
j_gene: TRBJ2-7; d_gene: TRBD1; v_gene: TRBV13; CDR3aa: CASSLRQGAEEQYF
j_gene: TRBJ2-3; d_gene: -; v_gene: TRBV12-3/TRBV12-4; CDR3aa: CASTPGGEKYTDTQYF
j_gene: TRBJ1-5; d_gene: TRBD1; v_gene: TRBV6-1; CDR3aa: CASRRDRGIDRNQPQHF
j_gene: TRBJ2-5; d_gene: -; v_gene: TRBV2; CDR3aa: CASTHWSMGGATQETQYF
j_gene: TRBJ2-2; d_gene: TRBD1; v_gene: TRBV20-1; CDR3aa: CSAWDSENTGELFF
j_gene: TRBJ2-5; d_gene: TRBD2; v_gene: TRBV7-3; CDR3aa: CASSRGGGATGETQYF
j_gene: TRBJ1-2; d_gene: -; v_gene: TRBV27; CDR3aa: CASSHGQLEDYGYTF
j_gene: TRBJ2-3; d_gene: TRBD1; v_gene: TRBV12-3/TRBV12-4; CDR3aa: CASRTDRGPGTQYF
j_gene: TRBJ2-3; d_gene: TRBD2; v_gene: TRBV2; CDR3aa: CASSAPGTSGGVTDTQYF
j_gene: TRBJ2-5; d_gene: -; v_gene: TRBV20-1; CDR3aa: CSAREYSWTQYF
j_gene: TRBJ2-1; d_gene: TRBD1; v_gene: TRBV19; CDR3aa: CASKSRQGVGEQFF
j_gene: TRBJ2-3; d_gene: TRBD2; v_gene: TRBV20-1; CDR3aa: CSATSGRASADTQYF
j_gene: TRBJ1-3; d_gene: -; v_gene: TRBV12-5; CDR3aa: CASGLPGRDTIYF
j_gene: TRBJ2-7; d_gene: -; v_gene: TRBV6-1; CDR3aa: CASSLGQDSYEQYF
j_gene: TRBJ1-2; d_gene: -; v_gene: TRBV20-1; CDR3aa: CSARGEGRVSNYGYTF
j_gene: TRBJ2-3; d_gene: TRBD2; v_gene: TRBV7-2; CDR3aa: CASSLGASGGARDTQYF
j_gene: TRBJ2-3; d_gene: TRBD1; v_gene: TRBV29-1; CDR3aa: CKGTGASDTQYF
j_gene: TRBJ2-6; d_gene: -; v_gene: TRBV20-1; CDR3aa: CSARTASGANVLTF
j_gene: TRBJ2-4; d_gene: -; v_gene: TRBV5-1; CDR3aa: CASSSGPEYGNIQYF